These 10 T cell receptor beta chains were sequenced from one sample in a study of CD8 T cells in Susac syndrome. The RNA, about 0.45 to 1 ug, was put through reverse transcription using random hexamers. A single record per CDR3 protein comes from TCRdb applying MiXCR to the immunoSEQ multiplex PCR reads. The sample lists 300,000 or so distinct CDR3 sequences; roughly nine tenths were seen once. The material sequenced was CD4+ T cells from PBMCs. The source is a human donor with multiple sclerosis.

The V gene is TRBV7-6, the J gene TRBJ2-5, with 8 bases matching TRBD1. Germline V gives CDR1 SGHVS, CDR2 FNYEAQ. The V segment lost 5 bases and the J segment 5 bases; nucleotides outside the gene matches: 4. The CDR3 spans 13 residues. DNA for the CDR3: TGTGCCAGCAGCCGACAGGGGAAGGAGACCCAGTACTTC. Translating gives CASSRQGKETQYF.

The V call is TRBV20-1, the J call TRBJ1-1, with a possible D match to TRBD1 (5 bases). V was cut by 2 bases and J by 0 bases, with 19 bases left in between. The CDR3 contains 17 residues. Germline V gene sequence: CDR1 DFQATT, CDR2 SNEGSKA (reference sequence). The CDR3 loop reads CSARKGGGTLLNTEAFF. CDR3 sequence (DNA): TGCAGTGCTAGAAAGGGCGGCGGGACCCTTTTGAACACTGAAGCTTTCTTT.

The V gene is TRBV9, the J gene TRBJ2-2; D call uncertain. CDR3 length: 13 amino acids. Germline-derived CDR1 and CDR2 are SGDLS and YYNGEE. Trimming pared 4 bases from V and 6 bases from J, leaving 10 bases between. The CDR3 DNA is TGTGCCAGCAGCTTCCATTCCCCCGGGGAGCTGTTTTTT. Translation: CASSFHSPGELFF.

The CDR3 sequence: CASSSLRSADTQYF. In DNA form, the CDR3 reads TGTGCCAGCAGCTCTCTCCGGTCCGCAGATACGCAGTATTTT. The gene calls are TRBV13 and TRBJ2-3; no definite D call. This CDR3 region has 14 residues. V was clipped by 4 bases and J by 4 bases, with 12 bases between them. Looked up from germline, CDR1 is PRHDT and CDR2 is FYEKMQ (reference sequence).

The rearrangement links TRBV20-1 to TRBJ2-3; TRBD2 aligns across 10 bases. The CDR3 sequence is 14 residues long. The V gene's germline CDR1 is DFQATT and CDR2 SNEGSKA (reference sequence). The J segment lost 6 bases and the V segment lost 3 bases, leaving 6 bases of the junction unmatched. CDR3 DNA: TGCAGTGCTAGTCGGCTAGCGGGAGTGGATACGCAGTATTTT. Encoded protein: CSASRLAGVDTQYF.

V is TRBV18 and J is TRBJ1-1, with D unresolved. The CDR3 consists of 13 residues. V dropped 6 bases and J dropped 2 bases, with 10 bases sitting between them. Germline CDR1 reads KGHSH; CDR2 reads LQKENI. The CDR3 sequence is CASSGGRNTEAFF. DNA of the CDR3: TGTGCCAGCTCCGGCGGCAGAAACACTGAAGCTTTCTTT. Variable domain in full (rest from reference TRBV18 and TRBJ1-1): NAGVMQNPRHLVRRRGQEARLRCSPMKGHSHVYWYRQLPEEGLKFMVYLQKENIIDESGMPKERFSAEFPKEGPSILRIQQVVRGDSAAYFCASSGGRNTEAFFGQGTRLTVV.

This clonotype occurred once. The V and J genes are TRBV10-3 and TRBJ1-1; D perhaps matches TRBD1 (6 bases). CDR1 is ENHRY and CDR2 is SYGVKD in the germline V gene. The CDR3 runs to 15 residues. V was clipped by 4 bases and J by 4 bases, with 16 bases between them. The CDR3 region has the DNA TGTGCCATCAGTGGGATCCCAGGGGTCGGCACTGAAGCTTTCTTT. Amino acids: CAISGIPGVGTEAFF.

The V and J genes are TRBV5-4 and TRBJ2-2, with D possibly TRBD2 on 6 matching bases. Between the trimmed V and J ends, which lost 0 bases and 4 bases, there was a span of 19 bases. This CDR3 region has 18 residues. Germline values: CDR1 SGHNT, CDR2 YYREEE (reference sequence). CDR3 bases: TGTGCCAGCAGCTTGGGGTCGGTGGCGGGAACCGTCACCGGGGAGCTGTTTTTT. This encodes CASSLGSVAGTVTGELFF.

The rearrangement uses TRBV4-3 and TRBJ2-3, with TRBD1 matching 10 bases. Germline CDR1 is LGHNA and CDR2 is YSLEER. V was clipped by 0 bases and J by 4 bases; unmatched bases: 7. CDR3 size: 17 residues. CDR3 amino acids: CASSQDPTGGSPDTQYF. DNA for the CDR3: TGCGCCAGCAGCCAAGATCCGACAGGGGGCTCCCCAGATACGCAGTATTTT.

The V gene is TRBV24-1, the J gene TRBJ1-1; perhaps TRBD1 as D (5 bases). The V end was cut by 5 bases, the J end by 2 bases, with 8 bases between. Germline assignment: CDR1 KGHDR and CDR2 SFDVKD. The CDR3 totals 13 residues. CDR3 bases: TGTGCCACCAGTGGGGACTATAACACTGAAGCTTTCTTT. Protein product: CATSGDYNTEAFF.